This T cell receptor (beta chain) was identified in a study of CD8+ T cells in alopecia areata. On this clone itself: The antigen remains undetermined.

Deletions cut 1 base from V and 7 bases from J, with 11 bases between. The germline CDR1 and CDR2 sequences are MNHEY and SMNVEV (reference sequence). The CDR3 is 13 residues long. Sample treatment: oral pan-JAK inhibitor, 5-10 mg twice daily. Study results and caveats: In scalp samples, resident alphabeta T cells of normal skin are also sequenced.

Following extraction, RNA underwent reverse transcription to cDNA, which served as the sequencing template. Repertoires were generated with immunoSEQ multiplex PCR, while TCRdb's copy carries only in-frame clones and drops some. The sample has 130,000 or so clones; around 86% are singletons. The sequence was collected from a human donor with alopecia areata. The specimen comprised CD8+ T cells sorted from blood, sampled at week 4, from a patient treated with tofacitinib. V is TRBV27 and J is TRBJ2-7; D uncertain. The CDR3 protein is CASSLFSRSEQYF. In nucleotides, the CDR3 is TGTGCCAGCAGTTTATTCTCTAGATCAGAGCAGTACTTC.